This T cell receptor beta chain comes out of a study of blood T cells in healthy people across ages. Primers used in a second PCR of roughly 7 to 11 cycles were a sample-barcoded 5' primer and a J-beta primer mix. Template switching added a 12-random-nucleotide identifier to every cDNA molecule. TCRdb ran MiXCR on the 5' RACE reads and lists one entry per CDR3 protein. Here the sample spans around 1,700,000 distinct CDR3 sequences, 28% being singletons. Notes on the study in general: There was a strong correlation between TCR beta diversity and naive T cell percentage. Age showed a roughly linear inverse relationship with TCR beta diversity per million T cells.

This clonotype was detected ten times or more. Its specificity is unknown. The source of this sequence is a woman aged 25 to 45 in good health. The sample comprised blood.

The CDR3 DNA reads as TGCGCCAGCAGCCAAGATCATGGACAGTCCTACGAGCAGTACTTC. Translating it yields CASSQDHGQSYEQYF. This chain links TRBV4-1 with TRBJ2-7, with a tentative D call TRBD1 (6 bases). The CDR3 contains 15 residues. V dropped 0 bases and J dropped 1 base, with 10 bases sitting between them. Germline V gene sequence: CDR1 MGHRA, CDR2 YSYEKL.